Reported below is one T cell receptor beta chain. As yet, its antigen is unknown. This specimen comes from a study of blood T cells in healthy people across ages. Study-level results: A strong correlation between TCR beta diversity and naive T cell percentage was seen.

It was with a sample-barcoded 5' primer and a J-beta primer mix that a second PCR of roughly 7 to 12 cycles was run. MiXCR was run by TCRdb on the 5' RACE reads, yielding one entry per CDR3 protein. The sample comprises 660,000 or so distinct CDR3 sequences, 58% of which are singletons, and more than 35% rests with the top ten. Germline CDR1 is LGHDT and CDR2 is YNNKEL (reference sequence). CDR3 size: 15 residues. Trimming cost V 0 bases and J 2 bases, with 11 bases left between them. Approximately 10 milliliters was the volume of peripheral blood drawn from each donor. The authors extracted at least 6 micrograms of total RNA per sample.

Sequencing used blood. V gene TRBV3-1 combines with J gene TRBJ2-7; D may match TRBD1 or TRBD2 (6 bases each). The sequence came from a man aged 55-75 years in good health. CDR3 sequence reads: CASSQDRGPPYEQYF. CDR3 in DNA: TGTGCCAGCAGCCAAGATCGGGGGCCTCCCTACGAGCAGTACTTC.